This T cell receptor beta chain was found in a study of cytotoxic CD8 clonotypes in ibrutinib-treated CLL. In the study overall: A mean of about 250,000 productive templates and tens of thousands of productive rearrangements was obtained per sample.

The assay was immunoSEQ multiplex PCR, and TCRdb's table has in-frame clones only and misses some. In the table there are about 310,000 clones, 80% of which are singletons. Germline V CDR1 and CDR2: LGHNA, YSLEER. CDR3 length: 14 amino acids. V lost 0 bases, J lost 12 bases, and 15 bases lay in between. The clonotype originates from a human donor with chronic lymphocytic leukemia. This chain links TRBV4-3 with TRBJ2-1, with D possibly TRBD2 on 5 matching bases. The sample in question was PBMCs, obtained before ibrutinib treatment. Here the CDR3 DNA reads TGCGCCAGCAGCCAAGATCTTCACCCGAGCGGGCAGTTCTTC. Its protein product is CASSQDLHPSGQFF.